This TCR beta chain was recovered during a study of control samples from healthy donors and cancer patients. Assay: immunoSEQ multiplex PCR; the TCRdb copy retains only in-frame clones and omits some. This sample has about 90,000 clones, with less than 95% found just once. There are 15 residues in the CDR3. Germline V CDR1 and CDR2: MGHDK, SYGVNS. Losses at the gene ends were 4 bases for V and 7 bases for J; bases not matched to a gene: 7. This chain uses TRBV25-1 with TRBJ1-4; 9 bases line up with TRBD1. What was sequenced was blood. This sequence was found in a woman between 18 and 29 years old in good health. This chain's CDR3 is CASSAETGGGEKLFF. CDR3 nucleotide sequence: TGTGCCAGCAGTGCTGAGACAGGGGGAGGTGAAAAACTGTTTTTT.